The clone carrying this T cell receptor (beta chain) came up once. Measured with immunoSEQ multiplex PCR; TCRdb has only the in-frame clones, and not every one. The profile covers approximately 1.5 million clones, with roughly 98.5% appearing a single time and roughly 0.35% taken by the ten largest. This entry is derived from a study of shared clonotypes between healthy human individuals. The clonotype comes from a man aged 30 to 45 in good health. The sample comprised naive CD4+ T cells sorted from blood. Subset in this sample: CD45RA+ positively selected.

The CDR3 loop reads CASSEPDYEQYF. As DNA, the CDR3 is TGCGCCAGCAGCGAGCCCGACTACGAGCAGTACTTC. V is TRBV5-1 and J is TRBJ2-7; D is ambiguous. The V end was cut by 4 bases, the J end by 3 bases, with 8 bases between. This CDR3 spans 12 amino acids. Germline CDR1 reads SGHRS; CDR2 reads YFSETQ.